A selection of T cell receptor beta chains follows, all from one sample in a study of Graves' ophthalmopathy and Graves' hyperthyroidism. TCRdb reanalysed the multiplex PCR reads using MiXCR and keeps one entry per CDR3 protein. The table records about 740,000 distinct CDR3 sequences, around 40% of them present only once. Sequencing was done on a sample of peripheral blood. The receptors originated from an adult man with Graves' ophthalmopathy. Both conserved end residues are part of each CDR3. The order of the fields is CDR3 protein, CDR3 DNA, J gene, V gene, D gene, clone size. A D gene is named only where the DNA matches it firmly. Clone sizes are given selectively: once, few, many, or a class where the clone is expanded.

CDR3: CASSAGSSSYEQYF; DNA: TGTGCCAGCAGCGCCGGGTCTAGCTCCTACGAGCAGTACTTC; J: TRBJ2-7; V: TRBV7-2; D: NA; size: NA
CDR3: CASGISTGGLSNQPQHF; DNA: TGTGCCAGTGGTATTTCAACAGGGGGCTTAAGCAATCAGCCCCAGCATTTT; J: TRBJ1-5; V: TRBV19; D: TRBD1; size: NA
CDR3: CASTRTVGTEAFF; DNA: TGTGCCAGCACCCGGACAGTGGGAACTGAAGCTTTCTTT; J: TRBJ1-1; V: TRBV10-3; D: NA; size: NA
CDR3: CASSEGPSRRGPHEQYF; DNA: TGTGCCAGCAGTGAAGGCCCGTCTCGGCGGGGGCCTCACGAGCAGTACTTC; J: TRBJ2-7; V: TRBV2; D: NA; size: NA
CDR3: CSASPPRTGNTEAFF; DNA: TGCAGTGCTAGCCCTCCGAGAACAGGTAACACTGAAGCTTTCTTT; J: TRBJ1-1; V: TRBV20-1; D: NA; size: NA
CDR3: CASSNRDSPLHF; DNA: TGTGCCAGCAGTAACAGGGACTCACCCCTCCACTTT; J: TRBJ1-6; V: TRBV5-5; D: NA; size: many
CDR3: CSATQGQGGQPQHF; DNA: TGCAGTGCTACCCAGGGACAGGGAGGCCAGCCCCAGCATTTT; J: TRBJ1-5; V: TRBV20-1; D: TRBD1; size: many
CDR3: CASSPRTGVSYEQYF; DNA: TGTGCCAGCAGCCCAAGGACAGGAGTGAGCTACGAGCAGTACTTC; J: TRBJ2-7; V: TRBV7-6; D: TRBD1; size: many
CDR3: CAIRVPGQGGQYF; DNA: TGTGCCATCAGGGTTCCGGGACAGGGGGGCCAGTACTTC; J: TRBJ2-5; V: TRBV7-9; D: TRBD1; size: NA
CDR3: CASSRQQSSFEQYF; DNA: TGTGCCAGCAGCCGCCAACAGTCCTCCTTCGAGCAGTACTTC; J: TRBJ2-7; V: TRBV3-1; D: NA; size: few
CDR3: CASSTRQGSDEKLFF; DNA: TGTGCCAGCAGTACCCGACAGGGAAGCGACGAAAAACTGTTTTTT; J: TRBJ1-4; V: TRBV6-5; D: TRBD1; size: NA
CDR3: CRAQIGSYEQYF; DNA: TGCAGGGCCCAGATAGGTTCCTACGAGCAGTACTTC; J: TRBJ2-7; V: TRBV20-1; D: NA; size: few
CDR3: CASTTLGANVLTF; DNA: TGTGCCAGCACAACCCTCGGGGCCAACGTCCTGACTTTC; J: TRBJ2-6; V: TRBV2; D: NA; size: NA
CDR3: CAISDPDSQETQYF; DNA: TGTGCCATCAGTGACCCAGACAGTCAAGAGACCCAGTACTTC; J: TRBJ2-5; V: TRBV10-3; D: NA; size: many
CDR3: CARQGANSNQPQHF; DNA: TGTGCTAGACAAGGGGCGAATAGCAATCAGCCCCAGCATTTT; J: TRBJ1-5; V: TRBV2; D: NA; size: NA
CDR3: CSARPGGLTGANVLTF; DNA: TGCAGTGCTCGCCCCGGGGGGCTAACTGGGGCCAACGTCCTGACTTTC; J: TRBJ2-6; V: TRBV20-1; D: NA; size: once
CDR3: CSSSTVSYEQYF; DNA: TGCAGCAGCTCGACAGTCTCCTACGAGCAGTACTTC; J: TRBJ2-7; V: TRBV29-1; D: NA; size: once
CDR3: CASSLFRNSPLHF; DNA: TGTGCCAGCAGTTTATTTCGGAATTCACCCCTCCACTTT; J: TRBJ1-6; V: TRBV12-3/TRBV12-4; D: NA; size: few
CDR3: CSVGVLGEAFF; DNA: TGCAGCGTAGGGGTTTTGGGTGAAGCTTTCTTT; J: TRBJ1-1; V: TRBV29-1; D: NA; size: NA
CDR3: CASSLYGVGTEAFF; DNA: TGTGCCAGCAGTTTGTACGGGGTTGGCACTGAAGCTTTCTTT; J: TRBJ1-1; V: TRBV7-9; D: NA; size: NA
CDR3: CASSFSSGGSSYGQYF; DNA: TGTGCCAGCAGTTTTTCTTCCGGGGGCAGCTCCTACGGGCAGTACTTC; J: TRBJ2-7; V: TRBV2; D: NA; size: NA
CDR3: CASSLGGDGPRTGELFF; DNA: TGTGCCAGCAGTTTGGGTGGGGACGGCCCTCGCACCGGGGAGCTGTTTTTT; J: TRBJ2-2; V: TRBV25-1; D: NA; size: NA
CDR3: CASSKTGTGGREQYF; DNA: TGTGCCAGCAGTAAAACCGGGACAGGGGGCCGCGAGCAGTACTTC; J: TRBJ2-7; V: TRBV12-3/TRBV12-4; D: TRBD1; size: few
CDR3: CASTSGTGGNGYTF; DNA: TGTGCCAGCACATCCGGGACAGGGGGCAATGGCTACACCTTC; J: TRBJ1-2; V: TRBV25-1; D: TRBD1; size: NA
CDR3: CATSDFAGTYQETQYF; DNA: TGTGCCACCAGTGATTTTGCAGGGACCTACCAAGAGACCCAGTACTTC; J: TRBJ2-5; V: TRBV24-1; D: NA; size: few
CDR3: CASSPVGSGAQETQYF; DNA: TGTGCCAGCAGTCCCGTTGGTAGCGGGGCCCAAGAGACCCAGTACTTC; J: TRBJ2-5; V: TRBV2; D: TRBD2; size: NA
CDR3: CASSQAGPGELFF; DNA: TGCGCCAGCAGCCAAGCAGGGCCCGGGGAGCTGTTTTTT; J: TRBJ2-2; V: TRBV4-3; D: NA; size: NA